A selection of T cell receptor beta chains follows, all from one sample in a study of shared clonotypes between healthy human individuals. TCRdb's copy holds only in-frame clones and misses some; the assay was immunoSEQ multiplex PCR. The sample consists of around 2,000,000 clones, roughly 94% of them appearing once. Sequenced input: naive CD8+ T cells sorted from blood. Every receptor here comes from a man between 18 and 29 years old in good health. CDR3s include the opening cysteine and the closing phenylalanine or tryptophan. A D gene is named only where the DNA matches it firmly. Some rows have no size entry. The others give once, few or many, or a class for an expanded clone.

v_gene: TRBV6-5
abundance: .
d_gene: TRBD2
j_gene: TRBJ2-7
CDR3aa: CASSYGGRGYEQYF
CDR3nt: TGTGCCAGCAGTTACGGTGGGAGGGGCTACGAGCAGTACTTC

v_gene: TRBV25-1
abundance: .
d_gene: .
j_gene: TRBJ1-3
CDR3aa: CASSGSYSGNTIYF
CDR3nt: TGTGCCAGCAGTGGCAGCTACTCTGGAAACACCATATATTTT

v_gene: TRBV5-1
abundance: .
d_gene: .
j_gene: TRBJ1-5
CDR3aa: CASSSSVWGGGQPQHF
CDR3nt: TGCGCCAGCAGCTCCTCCGTATGGGGAGGGGGTCAGCCCCAGCATTTT

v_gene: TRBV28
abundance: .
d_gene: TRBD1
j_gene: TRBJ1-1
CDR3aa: CASKQGRNTEAFF
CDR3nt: TGTGCCAGCAAACAGGGGAGGAACACTGAAGCTTTCTTT

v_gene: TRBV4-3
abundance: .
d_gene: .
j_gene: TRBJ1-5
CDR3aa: CASSQESGASNQPQHF
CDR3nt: TGCGCCAGCAGCCAAGAGAGCGGGGCCAGCAATCAGCCCCAGCATTTT

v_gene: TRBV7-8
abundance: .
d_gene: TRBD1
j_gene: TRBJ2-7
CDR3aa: CASSTPTGFDEQYF
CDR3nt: TGTGCCAGCAGCACGCCGACAGGGTTCGACGAGCAGTACTTC

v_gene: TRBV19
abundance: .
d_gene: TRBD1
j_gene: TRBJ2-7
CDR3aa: CASTSRTGPHEQYF
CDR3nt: TGTGCCAGTACTTCCAGGACAGGACCCCACGAGCAGTACTTC

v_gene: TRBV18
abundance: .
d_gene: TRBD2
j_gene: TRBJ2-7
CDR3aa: CASSLDLAGGPDRSYEQYF
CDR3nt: TGTGCCAGCTCACTGGATCTAGCGGGAGGGCCTGATCGTTCCTACGAGCAGTACTTC

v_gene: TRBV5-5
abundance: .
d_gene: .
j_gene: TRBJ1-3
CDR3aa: CASSTWGDRAGNTIYF
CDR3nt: TGTGCCAGCAGCACTTGGGGGGACCGGGCTGGAAACACCATATATTTT

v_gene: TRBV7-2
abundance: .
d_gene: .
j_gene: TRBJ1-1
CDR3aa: CASSLAAEGKNTEAFF
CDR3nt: TGTGCCAGCAGCTTAGCGGCAGAGGGAAAGAACACTGAAGCTTTCTTT

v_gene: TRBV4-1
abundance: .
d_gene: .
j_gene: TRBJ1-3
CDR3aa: CASSQLWTPSSGNTIYF
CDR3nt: TGCGCCAGCAGCCAACTTTGGACGCCAAGCTCTGGAAACACCATATATTTT

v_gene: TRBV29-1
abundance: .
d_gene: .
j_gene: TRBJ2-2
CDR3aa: CSVEGRQGSTGELFF
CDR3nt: TGCAGCGTTGAAGGCAGGCAGGGGAGCACCGGGGAGCTGTTTTTT

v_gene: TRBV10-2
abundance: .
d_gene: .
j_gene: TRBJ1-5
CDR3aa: CASSESKEPQHF
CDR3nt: TGCGCCAGCAGTGAGTCTAAGGAGCCCCAGCATTTT

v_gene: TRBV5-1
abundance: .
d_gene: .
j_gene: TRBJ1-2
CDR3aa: CASRETASANYGYTF
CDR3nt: TGCGCCAGCAGGGAAACCGCCTCGGCTAACTATGGCTACACCTTC

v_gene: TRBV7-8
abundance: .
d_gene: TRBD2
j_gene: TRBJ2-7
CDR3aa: CASSPLAGGYEQYF
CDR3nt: TGTGCCAGCAGCCCCCTAGCGGGAGGTTACGAGCAGTACTTC

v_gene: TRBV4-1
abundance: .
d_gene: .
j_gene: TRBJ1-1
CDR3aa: CASQQVVGYTEAFF
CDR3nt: TGCGCCAGCCAACAGGTGGTGGGATACACTGAAGCTTTCTTT

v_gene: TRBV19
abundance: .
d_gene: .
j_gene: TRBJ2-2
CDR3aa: CATEGGTNTGELFF
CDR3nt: TGTGCCACTGAAGGAGGGACAAACACCGGGGAGCTGTTTTTT

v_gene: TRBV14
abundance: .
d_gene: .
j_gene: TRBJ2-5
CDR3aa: CASSQDWSTGLETQYF
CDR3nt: TGTGCCAGCAGCCAAGATTGGAGTACGGGTCTGGAGACCCAGTACTTC

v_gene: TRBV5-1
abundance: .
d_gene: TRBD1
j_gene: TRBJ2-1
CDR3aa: CASGTTGTGGAYNEQFF
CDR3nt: TGCGCCAGCGGAACTACCGGGACAGGGGGCGCCTACAATGAGCAGTTCTTC

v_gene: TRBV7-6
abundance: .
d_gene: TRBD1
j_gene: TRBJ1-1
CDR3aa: CASSLGWAGGEDDTEAFF
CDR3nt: TGTGCCAGCAGCTTAGGTTGGGCAGGGGGCGAGGATGACACTGAAGCTTTCTTT

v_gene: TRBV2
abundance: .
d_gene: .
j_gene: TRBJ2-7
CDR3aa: CASSEGRIAYEQYF
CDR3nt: TGTGCCAGCAGTGAAGGTCGTATCGCCTACGAGCAGTACTTC

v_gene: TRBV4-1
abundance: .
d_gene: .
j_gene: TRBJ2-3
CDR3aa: CASSSSGAGTDTQYF
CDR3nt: TGCGCCAGCAGCTCATCGGGCGCGGGCACAGATACGCAGTATTTT

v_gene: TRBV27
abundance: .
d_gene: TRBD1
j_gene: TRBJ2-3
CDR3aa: CASSLFGTGADTQYF
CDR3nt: TGTGCCAGCAGTTTATTTGGGACAGGGGCAGATACGCAGTATTTT

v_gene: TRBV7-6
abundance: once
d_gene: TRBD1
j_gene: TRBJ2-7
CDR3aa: CASSLGGTGTYEQYF
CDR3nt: TGTGCCAGCAGCTTAGGAGGGACAGGTACCTACGAGCAGTACTTC

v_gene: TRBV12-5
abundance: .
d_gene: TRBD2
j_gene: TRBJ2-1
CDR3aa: CASGLAILAGVYNEQFF
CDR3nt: TGTGCTAGTGGTTTGGCGATACTAGCGGGAGTCTACAATGAGCAGTTCTTC

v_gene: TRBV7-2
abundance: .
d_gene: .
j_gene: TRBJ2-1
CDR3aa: CASSSHDAGAAYNEQFF
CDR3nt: TGTGCCAGCAGCTCCCATGACGCCGGGGCGGCATACAATGAGCAGTTCTTC

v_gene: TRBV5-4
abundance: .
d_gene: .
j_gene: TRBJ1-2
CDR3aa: CASSLDRAGYGYTF
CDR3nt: TGTGCCAGCAGCTTGGACAGGGCCGGCTATGGCTACACCTTC

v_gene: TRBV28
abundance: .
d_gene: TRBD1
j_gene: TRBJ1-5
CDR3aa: CATRSSRTGPQHF
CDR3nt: TGTGCCACCCGGTCCTCTCGGACAGGGCCCCAGCATTTT

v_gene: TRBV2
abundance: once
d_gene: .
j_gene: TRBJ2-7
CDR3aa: CASSEGVYYEQYF
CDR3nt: TGTGCCAGCAGTGAGGGGGTCTACTACGAGCAGTACTTC

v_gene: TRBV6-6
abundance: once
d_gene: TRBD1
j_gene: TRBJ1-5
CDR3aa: CASSSGTGGSYQPQHF
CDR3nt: TGTGCCAGCAGCTCCGGGACAGGGGGCTCTTATCAGCCCCAGCATTTT

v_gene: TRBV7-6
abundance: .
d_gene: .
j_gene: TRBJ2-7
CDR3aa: CASSLGPTWEQYF
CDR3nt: TGTGCCAGCAGCTTAGGCCCGACATGGGAGCAGTACTTC

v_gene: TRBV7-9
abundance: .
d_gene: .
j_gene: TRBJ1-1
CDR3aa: CASSLRTTEAFF
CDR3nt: TGTGCCAGCAGCTTAAGGACGACTGAAGCTTTCTTT

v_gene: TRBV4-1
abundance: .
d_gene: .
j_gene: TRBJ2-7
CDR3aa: CASSRLLAANTYEQYF
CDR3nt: TGCGCCAGCAGCCGACTACTAGCTGCTAATACCTACGAGCAGTACTTC

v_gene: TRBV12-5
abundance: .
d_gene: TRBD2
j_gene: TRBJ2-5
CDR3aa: CASGSHPPSGQETQYF
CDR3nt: TGTGCTAGTGGTTCCCATCCACCTAGCGGCCAAGAGACCCAGTACTTC

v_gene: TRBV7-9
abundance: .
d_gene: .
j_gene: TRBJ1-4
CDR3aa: CASSVISGEKLFF
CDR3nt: TGTGCCAGCAGCGTTATTTCTGGTGAAAAACTGTTTTTT

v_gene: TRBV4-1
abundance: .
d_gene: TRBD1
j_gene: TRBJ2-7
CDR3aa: CASSLTGQGGYEQYF
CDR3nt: TGCGCCAGCAGCTTGACCGGACAGGGAGGATACGAGCAGTACTTC

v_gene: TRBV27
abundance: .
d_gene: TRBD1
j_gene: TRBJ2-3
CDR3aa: CASTSGTGTAHTDTQYF
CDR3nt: TGTGCCAGCACCAGTGGGACAGGGACGGCCCACACAGATACGCAGTATTTT

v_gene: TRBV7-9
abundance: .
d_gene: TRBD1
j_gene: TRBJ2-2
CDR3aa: CASSSLQGVVTGELFF
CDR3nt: TGTGCCAGCAGCTCGCTCCAGGGGGTTGTGACCGGGGAGCTGTTTTTT

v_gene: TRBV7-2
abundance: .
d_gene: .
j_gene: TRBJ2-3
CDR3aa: CASSDTTNTDTQYF
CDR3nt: TGTGCCAGCAGCGACACCACCAACACAGATACGCAGTATTTT

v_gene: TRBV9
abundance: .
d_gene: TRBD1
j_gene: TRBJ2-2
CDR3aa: CASSVGQGAGGELFF
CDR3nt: TGTGCCAGCAGCGTAGGCCAGGGGGCTGGCGGGGAGCTGTTTTTT

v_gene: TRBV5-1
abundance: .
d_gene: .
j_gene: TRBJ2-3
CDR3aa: CASSSTGLAGMADTQYF
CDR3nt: TGCGCCAGCAGCTCGACAGGGTTGGCGGGGATGGCAGATACGCAGTATTTT

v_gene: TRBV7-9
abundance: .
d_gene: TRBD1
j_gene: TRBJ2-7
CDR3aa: CASSPAPTGGAYEQYF
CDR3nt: TGTGCCAGCAGCCCCGCCCCGACAGGGGGCGCATACGAGCAGTACTTC

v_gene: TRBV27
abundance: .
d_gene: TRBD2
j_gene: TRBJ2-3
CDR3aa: CASSVTSGGFSSTDTQYF
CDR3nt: TGTGCCAGCAGTGTTACTAGCGGGGGGTTCTCTAGCACAGATACGCAGTATTTT

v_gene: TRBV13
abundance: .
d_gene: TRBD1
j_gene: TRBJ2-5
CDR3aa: CASSTGQVAHQETQYF
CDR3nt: TGTGCCAGCAGCACCGGACAGGTAGCCCACCAAGAGACCCAGTACTTC

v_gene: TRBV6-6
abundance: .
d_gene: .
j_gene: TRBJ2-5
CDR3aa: CASSYDGQETQYF
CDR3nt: TGTGCCAGCAGTTACGACGGACAAGAGACCCAGTACTTC

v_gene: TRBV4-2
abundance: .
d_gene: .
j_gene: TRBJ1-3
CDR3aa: CASSQEYSRGGEVLGNTIYF
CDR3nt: TGTGCCAGCAGCCAAGAGTATTCGAGGGGAGGGGAGGTTTTGGGAAACACCATATATTTT

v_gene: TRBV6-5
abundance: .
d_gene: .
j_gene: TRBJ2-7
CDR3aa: CASSYGQGTEQYF
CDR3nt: TGTGCCAGCAGTTACGGGCAGGGAACCGAGCAGTACTTC

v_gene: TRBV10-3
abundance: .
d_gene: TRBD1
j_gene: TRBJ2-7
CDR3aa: CAISESDREFSYEQYF
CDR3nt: TGTGCCATCAGTGAGTCCGACAGGGAATTCTCCTACGAGCAGTACTTC

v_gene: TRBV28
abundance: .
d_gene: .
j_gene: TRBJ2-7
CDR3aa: CASSWQGSSYEQYF
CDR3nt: TGTGCCAGCAGTTGGCAGGGAAGCTCCTACGAGCAGTACTTC

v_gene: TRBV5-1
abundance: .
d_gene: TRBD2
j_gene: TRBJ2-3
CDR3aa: CASSLGLAGYTDTQYF
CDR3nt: TGCGCCAGCAGCTTGGGACTAGCGGGGTACACAGATACGCAGTATTTT

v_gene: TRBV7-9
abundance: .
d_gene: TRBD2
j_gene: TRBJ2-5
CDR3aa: CASSFLAGEGETQYF
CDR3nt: TGTGCCAGCAGCTTCCTAGCGGGAGAGGGAGAGACCCAGTACTTC

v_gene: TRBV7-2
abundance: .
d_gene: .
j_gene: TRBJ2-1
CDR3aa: CASSLKATSYNEQFF
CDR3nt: TGTGCCAGCAGCCTTAAAGCGACCAGTTACAATGAGCAGTTCTTC

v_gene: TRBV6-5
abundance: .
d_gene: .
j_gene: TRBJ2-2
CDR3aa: CASSYATGVTGELFF
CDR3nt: TGTGCCAGCAGTTACGCTACTGGGGTCACCGGGGAGCTGTTTTTT